These 26 T cell receptor beta chains were all obtained from the same sample, sequenced in a study of blood T cells in healthy people across ages. Next came a second PCR, run for roughly 6 to 11 cycles, which used a sample-barcoded 5' primer along with a J-beta primer mix. TCRdb reanalysed the 5' RACE reads using MiXCR and keeps one entry per CDR3 protein. Of 1.2 million to 1.5 million distinct CDR3 sequences in the sample, 42% were seen once. The source material was blood. All receptors come from a woman between 18 and 29 years old in good health.

The genes are TRBV7-9 and TRBJ2-2, with D unclear. Per germline, CDR1 SEHNR and CDR2 FQNEAQ (reference sequence). V lost 2 bases to trimming and J lost 6 bases, with 13 bases between them. CDR3 length: 15 residues. CDR3 amino acids: CASSLRRLGAGELFF. The DNA for the CDR3 is TGTGCCAGCAGCTTACGGCGGCTCGGTGCCGGGGAGCTGTTTTTT. Drawing the rest from reference TRBV7-9 and TRBJ2-2, the complete variable domain is DTGVSQNPRHKITKRGQNVTFRCDPISEHNRLYWYRQTLGQGPEFLTYFQNEAQLEKSRLLSDRFSAERPKGSFSTLEIQRTEQGDSAMYLCASSLRRLGAGELFFGEGSRLTVL.

The chain links TRBV28 to TRBJ2-1; D may match TRBD1 or TRBD2 (5 bases each). The J call is uncertain, as TRBJ2-7 better fits the DNA end. The CDR3 runs to 12 residues. Germline values: CDR1 MDHEN, CDR2 SYDVKM. The CDR3 nucleotides read TGTGCCGGCGGAGAGAGGGGCTACGAGCAGTACTTC. Amino acids: CAGGERGYEQYF.

This clonotype has ten or more counts. This chain links TRBV4-1 with TRBJ2-1; D unclear. There are 12 residues in the CDR3. From germline, CDR1 is MGHRA and CDR2 YSYEKL. Deletions cut 0 bases from V and 8 bases from J, with 5 bases between. CDR3 bases: TGCGCCAGCAGCCAAGATGGGGATGAGCAGTTCTTC. This translates into CASSQDGDEQFF.

The chain combines TRBV12-3 or TRBV12-4 with TRBJ2-7; D not certain. There are 14 residues in the CDR3. Trimming pared 5 bases from V and 0 bases from J, leaving 11 bases between. The CDR3 spells CASSLYDISYEQYF. The CDR3 nucleotides are TGTGCCAGCAGTCTTTACGATATCTCCTACGAGCAGTACTTC.

The chain links TRBV27 to TRBJ1-2; D gene uncertain. CDR3 size: 13 residues. The V gene's germline CDR1 is MNHEY and CDR2 SMNVEV (reference sequence). Trimming removed 8 bases at V and 4 bases at J, with 14 bases between. CDR3 protein: CASRVGAGYGYTF. CDR3 DNA: TGTGCCAGCCGAGTAGGAGCTGGCTATGGCTACACCTTC.

This clonotype has a handful of counts. The genes are TRBV20-1 and TRBJ1-2; 8 positions agree with TRBD1. J lost 6 bases, V lost 0 bases, and 9 bases had no gene match. This CDR3 contains 15 residues. Germline loops: CDR1 DFQATT, CDR2 SNEGSKA (reference sequence). CDR3 amino acids: CSARDIGQGYHGYTF. The DNA for the CDR3 is TGCAGTGCTAGAGATATAGGACAGGGCTACCATGGCTACACCTTC.

This clonotype occurred a few times. The V and J genes are TRBV6-5 and TRBJ2-3; possible D gene TRBD2, 6 bases. Trimming removed 0 bases from V and 4 bases from J, with 11 bases in between. This CDR3 comprises 15 residues. Per germline, CDR1 MNHEY and CDR2 SVGAGI. The chain's CDR3 is CASSYSDYNSDTQYF. The CDR3 DNA sequence: TGTGCCAGCAGTTACTCGGACTACAACTCAGATACGCAGTATTTT.

This clonotype was seen ten or more times. V gene TRBV4-1 combines with J gene TRBJ2-7, with D possibly TRBD1 on 6 matching bases. This CDR3 region has 15 residues. Per the germline V gene, CDR1 is MGHRA and CDR2 is YSYEKL. Trimming took 2 bases from V and 3 from J, leaving 14 bases between them. The CDR3 loop reads CASSQMGQGSYEQYF. CDR3 bases: TGCGCCAGCAGCCAAATGGGTCAGGGGAGCTACGAGCAGTACTTC.

The V gene is TRBV7-9, the J gene TRBJ2-2; D may be TRBD2 (5 bases). Germline V lookup: CDR1 SEHNR, CDR2 FQNEAQ (reference sequence). V dropped 5 bases and J dropped 7 bases, with 8 bases sitting between them. This CDR3 region has 12 residues. The CDR3, as DNA: TGTGCCAGCAGCGCGGCGGGCGGGGAGCTGTTTTTT. Translated, it gives CASSAAGGELFF.

The J gene is TRBJ1-5, the V gene TRBV18; 10 bases agree with TRBD1. The germline CDR1 and CDR2 sequences are KGHSH and LQKENI. The ends lost 1 base at V and 8 bases at J; junction bases unmatched: 8. The CDR3 totals 16 residues. The CDR3 nucleotides read TGTGCCAGCTCACCACGGGGGACAGGGGTCCGGGAGCCCCAGCATTTT. Translation gives CASSPRGTGVREPQHF.

This clonotype was seen a handful of times. The chain is built from TRBV20-1 and TRBJ1-6, with TRBD1 matching 7 bases. Unmatched junction bases numbered 5, after V lost 3 bases and J lost 9 bases. The CDR3 extends over 13 amino acids. Germline-derived CDR1 and CDR2 are DFQATT and SNEGSKA (reference sequence). The CDR3 coding sequence is TGCAGTGCTAGTCAACAGGGGCTTTCACCCCTCCACTTT. As protein: CSASQQGLSPLHF.

The chain couples TRBV6-2 or TRBV6-3 to TRBJ2-5, with TRBD2 matching 12 bases. The assigned J gene may be wrong: the sequence end matches TRBJ2-7 better. This CDR3 contains 18 residues. Per germline, CDR1 MNHEY and CDR2 SVGEGT. The CDR3 coding sequence is TGTGCCAGCAGTTACCCCTCGTGGACTAGCGGGATTTCCTACGAGCAGTACTTC. This sequence encodes CASSYPSWTSGISYEQYF.

The gene calls are TRBV6-6 and TRBJ1-2; 7 nucleotides line up with TRBD1. The J segment lost 2 bases and the V segment lost 4 bases, leaving 7 bases of the junction unmatched. The CDR3 consists of 15 residues. Germline lookup yields CDR1 MNHNY and CDR2 SVGAGI (reference sequence). The CDR3: CASSWTTGENYGYTF. CDR3 DNA: TGTGCCAGCAGTTGGACCACAGGGGAAAACTATGGCTACACCTTC.

A word on this clonotype: The junction departs from the called germline gene at one end, perhaps through a read error. The chain couples TRBV20-1 to TRBJ2-1, with D possibly matching TRBD2 (5 bases). CDR1 is DFQATT, CDR2 SNEGSKA, per germline (reference sequence). The CDR3 length is 11 residues. CDR3 bases: TGCAGTGCTACTAGCTACAATGAGCGGTTCTTC. Its protein product is CSATSYNERFF.

V usage is TRBV6-5 and J usage is TRBJ2-7, with a weak D call TRBD2 (6 bases). The CDR3 has 16 residues. Deletions cut 3 bases from V and 7 bases from J, with 22 bases between. Germline values: CDR1 MNHEY, CDR2 SVGAGI. Written as DNA, the CDR3 is TGTGCCAGCAGTTATTCCTCGAGCGGGCTATACAATGAGCAGTACTTC. Translated, it gives CASSYSSSGLYNEQYF.

V is TRBV10-3 and J is TRBJ2-7; no clear D. Trimming took off 9 bases at V and 6 bases at J, with 9 bases between the two ends. The length of the CDR3 is 10 residues. Germline loops: CDR1 ENHRY, CDR2 SYGVKD. This chain's CDR3 is CAIGVVEQYF. The CDR3, as DNA: TGTGCCATAGGAGTGGTCGAGCAGTACTTC.

This clonotype was seen more than once but under ten times. The chain employs TRBV12-3 or TRBV12-4 and TRBJ1-4; D not resolved. V was cut by 3 bases and J by 7 bases, with 9 bases left in between. The length of the CDR3 is 13 residues. The CDR3 reads CASSFMGGEKLFF. The CDR3 DNA sequence: TGTGCCAGCAGTTTCATGGGAGGTGAAAAACTGTTTTTT.

The V gene is TRBV5-1, the J gene TRBJ2-6; 7 nucleotides match TRBD1. Trimming removed 0 bases from V and 1 base from J; junction bases left unmatched: 4. The CDR3 sequence is 17 residues long. Germline CDR1 and CDR2: SGHRS and YFSETQ. CDR3 amino acids: CASSLGQGLSGANVLTF. The CDR3 DNA follows: TGCGCCAGCAGCTTGGGACAGGGCCTTTCTGGGGCCAACGTCCTGACTTTC. Based on the CDR3 plus reference TRBV5-1 and TRBJ2-6, the full variable domain is KAGVTQTPRYLIKTRGQQVTLSCSPISGHRSVSWYQQTPGQGLQFLFEYFSETQRNKGNFPGRFSGRQFSNSRSEMNVSTLELGDSALYLCASSLGQGLSGANVLTFGAGSRLTVL.

This chain uses TRBV10-3 with TRBJ2-1; the D gene is possibly TRBD1 (6 bases). The CDR3 spans 16 residues. Per germline, CDR1 ENHRY and CDR2 SYGVKD. The ends were cut back, 6 bases at V and 0 bases at J, with 15 bases in the middle. CDR3: CAISESTGSSYNEQFF. In DNA form, the CDR3 reads TGTGCCATCAGCGAAAGTACAGGGAGCTCCTACAATGAGCAGTTCTTC.

Of note for this clonotype: The junction does not match germline at one end; this may be a read error. The CDR3 loop is CTSSEGPVQFF. In DNA, the CDR3 is TGTACCAGCAGTGAGGGCCCAGTGCAGTTCTTC. This chain connects TRBV2 to TRBJ2-1; D perhaps matches TRBD2 (5 bases). From germline, CDR1 is SNHLY and CDR2 FYNNEI. The CDR3 has 11 residues.

This clonotype has more than one count but fewer than ten. CDR3 sequence reads: CSARPASEGEQFF. Here the CDR3 DNA reads TGCAGTGCTAGACCCGCTAGCGAAGGTGAGCAGTTCTTC. This chain uses TRBV20-1 with TRBJ2-1; possibly TRBD2 for D (6 bases). Germline CDR1 and CDR2: DFQATT and SNEGSKA (reference sequence). CDR3 length equals 13 residues. Trimming cost V 2 bases and J 9 bases, with 14 bases left between them.

The gene calls are TRBV7-7 and TRBJ2-7; D call uncertain. This CDR3 comprises 15 residues. Germline V gene lookup returns CDR1 SSHAT and CDR2 FNYEAQ (reference sequence). V was clipped by 0 bases and J by 7 bases, with 16 bases between them. The CDR3 is CASSLALAEYNEQYF. CDR3 bases: TGTGCCAGCAGCTTAGCGCTGGCGGAGTACAATGAGCAGTACTTC.

This clonotype was detected ten times or more. DNA of the CDR3: TGCGCCAGCAGCTTGGATCAGGGGGTCTACGAGCAGTACTTC. Protein product: CASSLDQGVYEQYF. The chain is built from TRBV5-1 and TRBJ2-7; TRBD1 agrees at 7 bases. Germline V gives CDR1 SGHRS, CDR2 YFSETQ. The CDR3 is made up of 14 amino acids. V dropped 0 bases and J dropped 3; count of bases not matched to a gene: 3.

This clonotype occurred once. Written as DNA, the CDR3 is TGTGCCAGCTCATCCGGGACAGGGTTGCGAGAGGAAGCTTTCTTT. This sequence encodes CASSSGTGLREEAFF. The chain uses TRBV18 and TRBJ1-1; 9 bases fit TRBD1. The CDR3 loop spans 15 amino acids. J lost 8 bases, V lost 5 bases, and 12 bases had no gene match. The germline V gene has CDR1 KGHSH and CDR2 LQKENI. The full variable domain, its missing parts supplied by reference TRBV18 and TRBJ1-1, is NAGVMQNPRHLVRRRGQEARLRCSPMKGHSHVYWYRQLPEEGLKFMVYLQKENIIDESGMPKERFSAEFPKEGPSILRIQQVVRGDSAAYFCASSSGTGLREEAFFGQGTRLTVV.

The chain uses TRBV6-5 and TRBJ1-2; 8 bases agree with TRBD1. The CDR3 is 14 amino acids. With V trimmed by 6 bases and J by 3 bases, 6 bases remained unmatched. Germline loops: CDR1 MNHEY, CDR2 SVGAGI. The CDR3 DNA reads TGTGCCAGCAGGCAACAGGGGGGGGACTATGGCTACACCTTC. Translating gives CASRQQGGDYGYTF.

The chain employs TRBV7-9 and TRBJ1-2, with D perhaps TRBD1 (6 bases). This CDR3 spans 14 amino acids. Germline-derived CDR1 and CDR2 are SEHNR and FQNEAQ (reference sequence). Between the trimmed V and J ends, which lost 3 bases and 7 bases, there was a span of 15 bases. CDR3 nucleotide sequence: TGTGCCAGCAGCTTTGAACAGACAGGATTTGGCTACACCTTC. Protein product: CASSFEQTGFGYTF.